This TCR beta chain derives from a study of radiotherapy plus CTLA-4 blockade in lung cancer. Overall study context: Among all patients, about 19% showed objective responses, while 30% to 35% had disease control.

V was pared by 6 bases and J by 10 bases, with 11 bases of the junction left unmatched. The CDR3 is 14 residues long. CDR1 and CDR2 (germline): MNHNS, SASEGT. The data were produced by immunoSEQ multiplex PCR, yet TCRdb's version contains in-frame clones alone and is incomplete. Of under 95,000 clones detected, 60% to 85% appear once; the ten largest clones hold roughly 22%. CTLA-4 blockade using ipilimumab, together with focal radiation, was received by patients with chemo-refractory metastatic non-small-cell lung cancer. The specimen comprised peripheral blood, sampled from a patient treated with radiotherapy plus ipilimumab. The chain is built from TRBV6-1 and TRBJ1-1; TRBD1 agrees at 10 bases. This TCR was sampled from a human donor with non-small cell lung cancer whose response to radiotherapy plus ipilimumab could not be evaluated. Some clones in this sample may be carry-over from other donors' samples. CDR3 protein: CASRPGTGARGAFF. CDR3 in DNA: TGTGCCAGCAGACCCGGGACAGGGGCTCGCGGAGCTTTCTTT.